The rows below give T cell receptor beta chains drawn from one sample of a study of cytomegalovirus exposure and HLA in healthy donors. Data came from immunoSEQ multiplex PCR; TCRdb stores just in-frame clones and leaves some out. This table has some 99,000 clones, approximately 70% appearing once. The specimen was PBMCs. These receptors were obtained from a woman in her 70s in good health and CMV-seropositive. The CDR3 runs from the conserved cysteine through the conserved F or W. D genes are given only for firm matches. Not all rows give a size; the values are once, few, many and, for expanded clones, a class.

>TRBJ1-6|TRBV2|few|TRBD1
CASRGTDGRNSPLHF
TGTGCCAGCAGGGGGACAGACGGACGGAATTCACCCCTCCACTTT
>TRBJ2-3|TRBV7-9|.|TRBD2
CASSRVASGVTDTQYF
TGTGCCAGCAGCCGCGTGGCTAGCGGTGTCACAGATACGCAGTATTTT
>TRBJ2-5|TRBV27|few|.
CASSSLGVRSQETQYF
TGTGCCAGCAGTTCTCTCGGCGTCAGGTCCCAAGAGACCCAGTACTTC
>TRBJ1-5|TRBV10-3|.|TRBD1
CAISGTGGMDQPQHF
TGTGCCATCTCCGGGACAGGGGGCATGGATCAGCCCCAGCATTTT
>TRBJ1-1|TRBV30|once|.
CAWSREHTEAFF
TGTGCCTGGAGTCGCGAGCACACTGAAGCTTTCTTT
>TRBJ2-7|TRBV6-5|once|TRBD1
CASRKGQGTYEQYF
TGTGCCAGCAGAAAAGGACAGGGGACCTACGAGCAGTACTTC
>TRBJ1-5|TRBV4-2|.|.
CASSLIQASNQPQHF
TGTGCCAGCAGCCTAATCCAAGCTAGCAATCAGCCCCAGCATTTT
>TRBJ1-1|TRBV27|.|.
CASTPAGNTEAFF
TGTGCCAGCACACCAGCAGGTAACACTGAAGCTTTCTTT
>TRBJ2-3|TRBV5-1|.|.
CASSLGGISDTQYF
TGCGCCAGCAGCTTGGGAGGGATCTCAGATACGCAGTATTTT
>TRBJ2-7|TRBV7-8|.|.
CASSSLAVSSYEQYF
TGTGCCAGCAGCTCCTTAGCGGTTAGCTCCTACGAGCAGTACTTC
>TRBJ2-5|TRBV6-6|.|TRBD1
CASSYPGQGGETQYF
TGTGCCAGCAGTTACCCGGGACAGGGGGGCGAGACCCAGTACTTC
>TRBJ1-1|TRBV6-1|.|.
CASSGTGLEAFF
TGTGCCAGCAGCGGGACGGGACTTGAAGCTTTCTTT
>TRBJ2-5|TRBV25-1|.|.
CASSDSRGGSVAETQYF
TGTGCCAGCAGTGACAGTAGGGGGGGATCGGTCGCGGAGACCCAGTACTTC
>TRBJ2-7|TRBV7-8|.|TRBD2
CASSPQPSGGTYEQYF
TGTGCCAGCAGCCCCCAACCTAGCGGGGGTACCTACGAGCAGTACTTC
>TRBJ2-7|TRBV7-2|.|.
CASSSQGLTYEQYF
TGTGCCAGCAGCTCTCAGGGGCTCACCTACGAGCAGTACTTC